These T cell receptor beta chains were read from a single sample in a study of vaccination and CD4 T cells after COVID-19. The antigens for these receptors are not known. MiXCR, applied by TCRdb to the PCR reads, yields one record per CDR3 protein. The sample contains over 20,000 distinct CDR3 sequences, about 40% of which appear only once. Sample: CD4+ T cells from blood, cultured in vitro. These receptors were collected from a human donor who had recovered from COVID-19. The CDR3 runs from the conserved cysteine through the conserved F or W. A D gene is named only where the DNA matches it firmly. For some rows the clone size is stated as once, few or many, or as a class when expanded; others skip it.

J: TRBJ1-5; D: NA; V: TRBV6-2/TRBV6-3; size: few; DNA: TGTGCCAGCAGTTTGGGTCTCCAGCCCCAGCATTTT; CDR3: CASSLGLQPQHF
J: TRBJ1-2; D: NA; V: TRBV20-1; size: NA; DNA: TGCAGTGCTAGAGATCTAAACAGGCAAGGCGGCTACACCTTC; CDR3: CSARDLNRQGGYTF
J: TRBJ1-2; D: NA; V: TRBV28; size: NA; DNA: TGTGCCAGCAGTCCAATTAGGGGTCATGGCTACACCTTC; CDR3: CASSPIRGHGYTF
J: TRBJ2-2; D: TRBD1; V: TRBV29-1; size: NA; DNA: TGCAGCGTTGAGACAGGGCCCTACACCGGGGAGCTGTTTTTT; CDR3: CSVETGPYTGELFF
J: TRBJ2-5; D: NA; V: TRBV5-4; size: NA; DNA: TGTGCCAGCAGCTTGGAGCCACCGGGGAAAGGGAAAGAGACCCAGTACTTC; CDR3: CASSLEPPGKGKETQYF
J: TRBJ2-7; D: NA; V: TRBV7-7; size: NA; DNA: TGTGCCAGCAGCCCTGGAGGGTCCCCCTACGAGCAGTACTTC; CDR3: CASSPGGSPYEQYF
J: TRBJ1-6; D: NA; V: TRBV7-8; size: few; DNA: TGTGCCAGCAGCTTGGGACACCCGGTGAATTCACCCCTCCACTTT; CDR3: CASSLGHPVNSPLHF
J: TRBJ2-7; D: NA; V: TRBV7-2; size: NA; DNA: TGTGCCAGCACCCCAACCGCCGGGACGAATTCCTACGAGCAGTACTTC; CDR3: CASTPTAGTNSYEQYF
J: TRBJ2-2; D: TRBD2; V: TRBV6-1; size: NA; DNA: TGTGCCAGCCTTAGAGGACTAGCGGGAACGGGCGGGGAGCTGTTTTTT; CDR3: CASLRGLAGTGGELFF
J: TRBJ2-1; D: NA; V: TRBV20-1; size: NA; DNA: TGCAGTGCTAGAGCGGGCTCCAATGAGCAGTTCTTC; CDR3: CSARAGSNEQFF
J: TRBJ2-5; D: NA; V: TRBV27; size: medium-sized; DNA: TGTGCCAGCAGTTTTTGGGACCGGGACGGGGAGACCCAGTACTTC; CDR3: CASSFWDRDGETQYF
J: TRBJ1-1; D: NA; V: TRBV6-1; size: NA; DNA: TGCGCTACAGTGGGCAATCTGGACACTGAAGCTTTCTTT; CDR3: CATVGNLDTEAFF
J: TRBJ1-6; D: TRBD1; V: TRBV6-1; size: few; DNA: TGTGCCAGCACCGAAGGACAGGGCAGAGGATCACCCCTCCACTTT; CDR3: CASTEGQGRGSPLHF
J: TRBJ1-1; D: NA; V: TRBV11-2; size: few; DNA: TGTGCCAGCAGCTTAGGCTGGGCCGGTATCATGAACACTGAAGCTTTCTTT; CDR3: CASSLGWAGIMNTEAFF
J: TRBJ2-1; D: NA; V: TRBV30; size: NA; DNA: TGTGCCTGGAGTGTCCATGAGCAGTTCTTC; CDR3: CAWSVHEQFF
J: TRBJ1-6; D: NA; V: TRBV6-1; size: NA; DNA: TGTGCCAGCAGTGACGTACGATCTCTCCACTTT; CDR3: CASSDVRSLHF
J: TRBJ2-1; D: NA; V: TRBV24-1; size: few; DNA: TGTGCCACCAGTGATGGGGGAGGGGGGGACCATGAGCAGTTCTTC; CDR3: CATSDGGGGDHEQFF
J: TRBJ1-2; D: TRBD1; V: TRBV6-5; size: NA; DNA: TGTGCCAGCAGTTACGGTCGACAGGGACACTATGGCTACACCTTC; CDR3: CASSYGRQGHYGYTF
J: TRBJ2-7; D: NA; V: TRBV20-1; size: NA; DNA: TGCAGTGCTAGAGACCGGGCCTCTAGTATCTACGAGCAGTACTTC; CDR3: CSARDRASSIYEQYF
J: TRBJ2-5; D: TRBD1; V: TRBV27; size: NA; DNA: TGTGCCAGCAGTTTCCTGGGACAGGGGCAAGAGACCCAGTACTTC; CDR3: CASSFLGQGQETQYF
J: TRBJ2-7; D: TRBD1; V: TRBV20-1; size: NA; DNA: TGCAGTGCTCCCCCGGGACAGGGTTCTTACGAGCAGTACTTC; CDR3: CSAPPGQGSYEQYF
J: TRBJ2-7; D: TRBD2; V: TRBV20-1; size: NA; DNA: TGCAGTGCTAGTGGCCTAGGCGGGAGAATCTACGAGCAGTACTTC; CDR3: CSASGLGGRIYEQYF
J: TRBJ1-4; D: NA; V: TRBV10-2; size: NA; DNA: TGCGCCAGCAGTGATCAGGGCTTGGGTGAAAAACTGTTTTTT; CDR3: CASSDQGLGEKLFF
J: TRBJ1-5; D: TRBD1; V: TRBV6-1; size: few; DNA: TGTGCCAGCAGTGGGACAGGGGGTAGCAATCAGCCCCAGCATTTT; CDR3: CASSGTGGSNQPQHF